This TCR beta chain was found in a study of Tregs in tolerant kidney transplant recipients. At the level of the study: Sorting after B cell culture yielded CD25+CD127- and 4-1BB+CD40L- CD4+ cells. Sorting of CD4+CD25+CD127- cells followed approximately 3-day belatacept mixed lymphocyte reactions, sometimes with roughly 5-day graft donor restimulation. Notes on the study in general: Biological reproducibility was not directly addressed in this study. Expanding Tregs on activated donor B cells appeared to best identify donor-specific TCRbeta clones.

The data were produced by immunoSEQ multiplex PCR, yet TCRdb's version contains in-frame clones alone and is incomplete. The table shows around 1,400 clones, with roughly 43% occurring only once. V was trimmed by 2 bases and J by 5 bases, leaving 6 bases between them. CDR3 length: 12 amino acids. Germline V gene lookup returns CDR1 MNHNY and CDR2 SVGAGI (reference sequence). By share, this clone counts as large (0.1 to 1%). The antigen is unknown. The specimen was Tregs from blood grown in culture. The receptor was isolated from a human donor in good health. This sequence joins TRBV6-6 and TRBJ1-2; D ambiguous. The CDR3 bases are TGTGCCAGCAGTTACACGGGATATGGCTACACCTTC. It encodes CASSYTGYGYTF.